These 15 T cell receptor beta chains came from one sample sequenced in a study of cytomegalovirus exposure and HLA in healthy donors. The PCR employed 60 Vbeta primers together with 13 Jbeta primers. Assay used: immunoSEQ multiplex PCR; TCRdb lists only in-frame clones, some missing. The profile shows more than 95,000 clones, around four fifths of them singletons. Sequenced input: PBMCs. The receptors stem from a woman in her forties in good health and CMV-seronegative.

This chain connects TRBV28 to TRBJ1-3, with 7 bases lining up with TRBD1. This CDR3 region has 15 residues. CDR1 and CDR2 from the germline V gene are MDHEN and SYDVKM. The J segment lost 4 bases and the V segment lost 4 bases, leaving 7 bases of the junction unmatched. The CDR3 here is CASSWNQGGGNTIYF. CDR3 DNA sequence: TGTGCCAGCAGTTGGAACCAGGGGGGAGGAAACACCATATATTTT.

This clone has a handful of counts. This sequence joins TRBV9 and TRBJ2-2; tentatively, D is TRBD2 (5 bases). CDR3 size: 15 residues. CDR1 is SGDLS and CDR2 is YYNGEE in the germline V gene. Trimming took 0 bases from V and 5 from J, leaving 11 bases between them. The chain's CDR3 is CASSVDGVRTGELFF. The CDR3 nucleotides are TGTGCCAGCAGCGTAGACGGGGTCAGGACCGGGGAGCTGTTTTTT.

This clone was seen only a few times. The chain employs TRBV2 and TRBJ2-2; 8 positions agree with TRBD2. CDR1 is SNHLY and CDR2 is FYNNEI in the germline V gene. CDR3 length equals 15 residues. The junction had 5 bases not matched to a gene; V was cut back by 7 bases and J by 1 base. The CDR3, as DNA: TGTGCCAGCACGGGGGGGGGCAGGAACACCGGGGAGCTGTTTTTT. Translating it yields CASTGGGRNTGELFF.

The V gene is TRBV6-1, the J gene TRBJ2-7, with no clear D. The length of the CDR3 is 13 residues. Germline values: CDR1 MNHNS, CDR2 SASEGT. V lost 1 base to trimming and J lost 0 bases, with 4 bases between them. CDR3 sequence (DNA): TGTGCCAGCAGTGAAGGGGCCTCCTACGAGCAGTACTTC. Translation gives CASSEGASYEQYF.

In this sample, this clone turned up a few times. The genes are TRBV6-6 and TRBJ1-6; a possible D gene is TRBD1 (6 bases). V gave up 8 bases and J gave up 7 bases, with 15 bases separating them. This CDR3 is 14 amino acids long. Per the germline V gene, CDR1 is MNHNY and CDR2 is SVGAGI (reference sequence). The CDR3 bases are TGTGCCAGCGGGGACGGACAGTTAAATTCACCCCTCCACTTT. It is translated as CASGDGQLNSPLHF.

The chain joins TRBV28 to TRBJ1-3; D remains ambiguous. Germline CDR1 is MDHEN and CDR2 is SYDVKM. Trimming cost V 4 bases and J 2 bases, with 15 bases left between them. CDR3 length: 16 residues. The CDR3 region has the DNA TGTGCCAGCAGTTCTCCGAACACAGAGACTGGAAACACCATATATTTT. Protein: CASSSPNTETGNTIYF. Based on the CDR3 plus reference TRBV28 and TRBJ1-3, the full variable domain is DVKVTQSSRYLVKRTGEKVFLECVQDMDHENMFWYRQDPGLGLRLIYFSYDVKMKEKGDIPEGYSVSREKKERFSLILESASTNQTSMYLCASSSPNTETGNTIYFGEGSWLTVV.

The rearrangement joins TRBV28 to TRBJ2-7; the match to TRBD2 covers 10 bases. The CDR3 spans 16 residues. Per the germline V gene, CDR1 is MDHEN and CDR2 is SYDVKM. V lost 1 base and J lost 2; bases outside the gene matches: 5. CDR3 region: CASSLFTSGKAYEQYF. The CDR3 nucleotides are TGTGCCAGCAGTTTATTTACTAGCGGGAAAGCCTACGAGCAGTACTTC.

This rearrangement joins TRBV9 to TRBJ2-2; 9 nucleotides match TRBD1. The CDR3 has 18 amino acids. With 1 base clipped from V and 1 base from J, the junction kept 8 bases outside the gene matches. Germline assignment: CDR1 SGDLS and CDR2 YYNGEE. The CDR3 nucleotides read TGTGCCAGCAGCGTAATGGCCGGGACAGGGTGGAACACCGGGGAGCTGTTTTTT. Residues: CASSVMAGTGWNTGELFF.

The rearrangement links TRBV27 to TRBJ2-7; unclear D gene. The germline CDR1 and CDR2 sequences are MNHEY and SMNVEV (reference sequence). The CDR3 has 14 amino acids. Trimming pared 0 bases from V and 3 bases from J, leaving 9 bases between. The CDR3 sequence is CASSLSGGLYEQYF. The CDR3 DNA sequence: TGTGCCAGCAGTTTATCAGGTGGGCTCTACGAGCAGTACTTC.

The V call is TRBV5-8, the J call TRBJ1-1; D is possibly TRBD1 (5 bases). CDR1 SGHTS and CDR2 YDEGEE come from the germline V gene. The CDR3 is 17 amino acids. V gave up 1 base and J gave up 0 bases, with 16 bases separating them. CDR3 DNA sequence: TGTGCCAGCAGCTTGTTAGGGGCGCATATAATGAACACTGAAGCTTTCTTT. Amino acid sequence: CASSLLGAHIMNTEAFF.

V and J are TRBV28 and TRBJ2-2; weak D call: TRBD2 (5 bases). The germline CDR1 and CDR2 sequences are MDHEN and SYDVKM. V lost 9 bases and J 0 bases, leaving 11 bases between the germline ends. The CDR3 covers 14 residues. CDR3 coding DNA: TGTGCCAGTTCGGGGTACTCGAACACCGGGGAGCTGTTTTTT. It translates to CASSGYSNTGELFF.

The chain recombines TRBV4-3 with TRBJ1-2; 10 bases are shared with TRBD1. Germline trimming cut 0 bases from V and 4 bases from J; bases unmatched to any gene: 8. The length of the CDR3 is 17 residues. Germline V lookup: CDR1 LGHNA, CDR2 YSLEER. DNA for the CDR3: TGCGCCAGCAGCCAAGATTTGGGGGACAGGGGCTTCTATGGCTACACCTTC. Translated: CASSQDLGDRGFYGYTF.

The chain employs TRBV5-1 and TRBJ1-5; D remains unclear. From germline, CDR1 is SGHRS and CDR2 YFSETQ. The CDR3 length is 16 residues. The V and J ends lost 0 bases and 1 base respectively, with 11 bases between them. CDR3 coding DNA: TGCGCCAGCAGCTTGGGAGCCTCCTCGAGCAATCAGCCCCAGCATTTT. Translation gives CASSLGASSSNQPQHF.

This clone was found once. The genes are TRBV28 and TRBJ2-7, with no clear D. V was clipped by 5 bases and J by 4 bases, with 6 bases between them. The CDR3 contains 11 residues. The germline gives CDR1 MDHEN, CDR2 SYDVKM. CDR3 sequence reads: CASSLLYEQYF. CDR3 DNA: TGTGCCAGCAGTCTTTTATACGAGCAGTACTTC. Based on the CDR3 plus reference TRBV28 and TRBJ2-7, the full variable domain is DVKVTQSSRYLVKRTGEKVFLECVQDMDHENMFWYRQDPGLGLRLIYFSYDVKMKEKGDIPEGYSVSREKKERFSLILESASTNQTSMYLCASSLLYEQYFGPGTRLTVT.

The rearrangement links TRBV7-2 to TRBJ2-2; TRBD1 aligns across 10 bases. Germline CDR1 reads SGHTA; CDR2 reads FQGNSA. This CDR3 is built from 16 residues. J lost 7 bases, V lost 1 base, and 6 bases had no gene match. The CDR3 bases are TGTGCCAGCAGCTTAGTCGGGACAGGGGTTGGCGGGGAGCTGTTTTTT. Protein: CASSLVGTGVGGELFF.